Presented here are 19 T cell receptor beta chains from one specimen sequenced in a study of tumor and adjacent non-tumor tissue in lung cancer. This sample's RNA came from whole unsorted tissue. TCRbeta libraries were built with three rounds of nested PCR, modified from ARM-PCR. One entry per CDR3 protein results from TCRdb running MiXCR on the multiplex PCR reads. The profile shows about 200,000 distinct CDR3 sequences, around 70% of them singletons. The sample was lung tumor tissue. Source of these receptors: a man aged 60 to 69 with non-small cell lung cancer.

This clonotype was found a few times. A much larger clone differs from this one at a single base, so this may be a read error. The rearrangement uses TRBV11-3 and TRBJ1-1, with a possible D match to TRBD1 (5 bases). Per the germline V gene, CDR1 is SGHNT and CDR2 is YENEEA. The CDR3 is made up of 13 amino acids. The CDR3 nucleotides are TGTGCCAGCAGCTTCGGTGGGGCATTTGAAGCTTCCTTT. Translated: CASSFGGAFEASF.

With regard to this clonotype: At one end the junction does not follow the germline gene, possibly because of a read error. J is TRBJ2-7 and V is TRBV4-3; 7 bases agree with TRBD1. Germline V CDR1 and CDR2: LGHNA, YSLEER. The CDR3 contains 13 residues. The CDR3: CASGQDRGDRAYF. CDR3 nucleotide sequence: TGCGCCAGCGGCCAAGACCGAGGAGACAGGGCGTACTTC.

About this clonotype itself: The CDR3 ends on some other residue instead of the conserved phenylalanine or tryptophan, so this is likely a read error. The V gene is TRBV11-2, the J gene TRBJ2-1; D is unclear. V was cut by 5 bases and J by 0 bases, with 14 bases left in between. The length of the CDR3 is 16 residues. Germline V CDR1 and CDR2: SGHAT, FQNNGV. The CDR3 is CASSPQPRSSYNEQFY. CDR3 bases: TGTGCCAGCAGCCCACAGCCAAGGAGCTCCTACAATGAGCAGTTCTAC.

About this clonotype itself: The CDR3 does not close with the conserved phenylalanine or tryptophan, likely indicating a read error. This chain links TRBV6-2 or TRBV6-3 with TRBJ2-3; 7 bases align to TRBD2. Unmatched junction bases numbered 7, after V lost 8 bases and J lost 5 bases. The germline V gene has CDR1 MNHEY and CDR2 SVGEGT. CDR3 length: 13 residues. The CDR3 sequence: CASLGGNRDTQYL. CDR3 nucleotides: TGTGCCAGCCTGGGGGGGAACAGAGATACGCAGTATTTA.

With respect to this clonotype: A much bigger clone sits one base away, suggesting this may be a read error. CDR3 in amino acids: CRVGTEGTEAFF. CDR3 DNA sequence: TGCAGAGTTGGGACAGAGGGCACTGAAGCTTTCTTT. The rearrangement links TRBV29-1 to TRBJ1-1, with 7 bases identical to TRBD1. Germline CDR1 is SQVTM and CDR2 is ANQGSEA. The CDR3 contains 12 residues.

The count of this clonotype is one. The chain recombines TRBV28 with TRBJ1-5, with D unclear. The V gene lost 6 bases and the J gene lost 11 bases, with 17 bases spanning the gap. The germline CDR1 and CDR2 sequences are MDHEN and SYDVKM. CDR3 length equals 13 residues. The CDR3 reads CASSPLADQSQHF. The CDR3 DNA reads TGTGCCAGCAGCCCCCTCGCGGACCAGTCCCAGCATTTT.

In its sample, this clonotype was seen once. The junction departs from the called germline gene at one end, perhaps through a read error. V and J are TRBV12-3 or TRBV12-4 and TRBJ1-6; 10 bases are a match to TRBD1. The CDR3 length is 12 residues. CDR3 protein: CSSSRDRGSLHF. The CDR3 DNA sequence: TGTTCCAGCAGTAGGGACAGGGGATCCCTCCACTTT.

Regarding this clonotype: A clone one base away is much larger, so this may be a read error. This chain joins TRBV12-3 or TRBV12-4 and TRBJ1-5, with no clear D. The CDR3 runs to 16 residues. With 6 bases removed from V and 5 bases from J, the gap between germline ends came to 20 bases. CDR3 sequence: CASSRRGSTLHQPQHF. The CDR3, as DNA: TGTGCCAGCAGCCGGCGCGGCTCGACCCTACATCAGCCCCAGCATTTT.

The chain links TRBV6-1 to TRBJ2-5, with TRBD1 identical over 7 bases. Germline V CDR1 and CDR2: MNHNS, SASEGT. Trimming removed 2 bases from V and 5 bases from J; junction bases left unmatched: 11. The CDR3 runs 16 residues. Here the CDR3 reads CASSEILRGGVETQYF. The CDR3 nucleotides are TGTGCCAGCAGTGAAATACTTAGAGGGGGCGTGGAGACCCAGTACTTC.

Turning to this clonotype: At one end the junction does not follow the germline gene, possibly because of a read error. V and J are TRBV28 and TRBJ2-5; no definite D call. Germline V gene data show CDR1 as MDHEN and CDR2 as SYDVKM. The CDR3 has 14 residues. The DNA for the CDR3 is TGTGCCAGCAGTTCCCAGAGAATACAAGAGACCCAGCACTTC. This encodes CASSSQRIQETQHF.

This clonotype was found a few times. The chain links TRBV20-1 to TRBJ2-5, with TRBD2 matching 10 bases. The CDR3 runs to 15 residues. The V segment lost 1 base and the J segment 1 base; nucleotides outside the gene matches: 3. The germline V gene has CDR1 DFQATT and CDR2 SNEGSKA (reference sequence). The CDR3 loop reads CSARVPSGGQETQYF. CDR3 DNA: TGCAGTGCTAGAGTTCCTAGCGGGGGCCAAGAGACCCAGTACTTC.

The V and J genes are TRBV24-1 and TRBJ2-3, with D maybe TRBD2 (6 bases). The CDR3 extends over 16 amino acids. Looked up from germline, CDR1 is KGHDR and CDR2 is SFDVKD. V was cut by 1 base and J by 3 bases, with 13 bases left in between. In DNA form, the CDR3 reads TGTGCCACCAGTGATTTTATAGCGGTGAGAACAGATACGCAGTATTTT. Its protein is CATSDFIAVRTDTQYF.

With regard to this clonotype: The conserved final phenylalanine or tryptophan is absent from the CDR3, which likely points to a read error. V usage is TRBV12-3 or TRBV12-4 and J usage is TRBJ1-6, with D perhaps matching TRBD1 (5 bases). This CDR3 has 13 residues. The CDR3 is CASRVRANSPLHS. The CDR3 DNA sequence: TGTGCTAGCAGAGTCAGGGCTAATTCACCCCTCCACTCT.

The table lists this clonotype with many counts. The chain's CDR3 is CASSRRGGGTPFF. The CDR3 DNA follows: TGTGCCAGCAGCCGGAGGGGTGGGGGTACCCCGTTCTTC. This sequence joins TRBV11-2 and TRBJ2-1; TRBD2 is a possible D gene (6 bases). Germline CDR1 is SGHAT and CDR2 is FQNNGV. Trimming shortened V by 5 bases and J by 15 bases, and 20 bases separated the two germline ends. The CDR3 length is 13 residues.

The rearrangement joins TRBV12-3 or TRBV12-4 to TRBJ2-5; tentatively, D is TRBD1 (5 bases). V lost 2 bases, J lost 4 bases, and 11 bases lay in between. This CDR3 spans 14 amino acids. CDR3 bases: TGTGCCAGCAGTTTATTCCAGGGTAGAGAGACCCAGTACTTC. Residues: CASSLFQGRETQYF.

About this clonotype: One end of the junction is discordant with germline, which a read error may explain. V is TRBV11-3 and J is TRBJ2-5, with D perhaps TRBD1 or TRBD2 (5 bases each). The germline V gene encodes CDR1 SGHNT and CDR2 YENEEA. This CDR3 region has 14 residues. The CDR3 is CPSSSGPVHETQYF. CDR3 coding DNA: TGTCCCAGCAGCTCGGGACCGGTCCATGAGACCCAGTACTTC.

The chain recombines TRBV11-3 with TRBJ2-7; 9 positions agree with TRBD1. This CDR3 contains 14 residues. The V segment lost 5 bases and the J segment 6 bases; nucleotides outside the gene matches: 8. CDR1 and CDR2 (germline): SGHNT, YENEEA. CDR3 sequence (DNA): TGTGCCAGCAGCCCACGGGACAGGGACTTCGAGCAGTACTTC. This sequence encodes CASSPRDRDFEQYF.

The genes are TRBV6-1 and TRBJ2-7, with a possible D match to TRBD2 (6 bases). Looked up from germline, CDR1 is MNHNS and CDR2 is SASEGT. V lost 4 bases, J lost 4 bases, and 14 bases lay in between. This CDR3 spans 14 amino acids. CDR3 coding DNA: TGTGCCAGCAGTGGAATCGTAGGGAGGTACGAGCAGTACTTC. It yields the protein CASSGIVGRYEQYF.

On this clonotype: The junction differs from germline at one of its ends, possibly a read error. The genes are TRBV6-1 and TRBJ2-1; D call uncertain. This CDR3 comprises 12 residues. CDR1 and CDR2 (germline): MNHNS, SASEGT. CDR3 sequence: CASNEVNREQFF. The DNA of the CDR3 is TGCGCCAGCAACGAGGTAAACCGTGAGCAGTTCTTC.